This T cell receptor (beta chain) was profiled in a study of immune heterogeneity within non-small cell lung tumors. The template for each sample was roughly 610 ng of genomic DNA, which had been extracted from bulk tumor tissue. Every primary tumor yielded several biopsies, spaced far apart, that were taken during surgery. With untreated, newly diagnosed non-small cell lung cancer, the patients went on to undergo curative surgery. Findings and limits, study-wide: The repertoire of each individual patient held high-frequency T-cell receptor beta clonotypes that were largely distinct from those of other patients. Identical dominant CDR3 beta clonotypes were found repeatedly across the tumor sites of a single patient, and these appeared alongside high-frequency clones that were unique to particular tumor locations.

For the TCR beta CDR3, multiplex PCR with 32 V and 13 J primers performed the amplification. TCRdb used MiXCR to reprocess the multiplex PCR reads, holding one entry per CDR3 protein. Among some 3,000 distinct CDR3 sequences, 50% to 55% were seen once, and the ten largest hold roughly 9.8%. A word on this clonotype: Antigen unknown.

This clonotype was obtained from a man between 65 and 85 years old with non-small cell lung cancer. The sample consisted of lung tumor tissue.

In nucleotides, the CDR3 is TGTGCCAGCAGCTTAGGATGGGAATCAGATACGCAGTATTTT. It is translated as CASSLGWESDTQYF. This sequence joins TRBV7-2 and TRBJ2-3; D unresolved. Looked up from germline, CDR1 is SGHTA and CDR2 is FQGNSA. V lost 1 base and J 4 bases, leaving 9 bases between the germline ends. The CDR3 has 14 residues.